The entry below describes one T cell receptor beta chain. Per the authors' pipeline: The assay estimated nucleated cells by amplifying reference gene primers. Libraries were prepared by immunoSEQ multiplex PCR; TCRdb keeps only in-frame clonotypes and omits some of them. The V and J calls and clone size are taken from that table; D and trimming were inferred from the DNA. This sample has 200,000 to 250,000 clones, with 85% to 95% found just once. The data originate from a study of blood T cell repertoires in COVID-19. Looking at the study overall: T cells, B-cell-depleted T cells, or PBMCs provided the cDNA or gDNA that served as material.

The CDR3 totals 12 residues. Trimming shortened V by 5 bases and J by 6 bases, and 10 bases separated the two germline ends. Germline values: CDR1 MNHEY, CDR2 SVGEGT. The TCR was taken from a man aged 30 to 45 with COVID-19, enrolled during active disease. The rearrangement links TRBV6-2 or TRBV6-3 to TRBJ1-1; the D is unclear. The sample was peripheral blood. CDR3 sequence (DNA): TGTGCCAGCAGTAATTCGAGGGCTGAAGCTTTCTTT. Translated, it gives CASSNSRAEAFF.